The source of this T cell receptor beta chain is a study of T cells in Graves' hyperthyroidism and ophthalmopathy. Study-wide points: Most clonotypes expanded in thyroid above 0.001 were likewise present in blood.

With regard to this clonotype: No antigen is known for it.

It was RNA transcripts that yielded the amplified TCR beta CDR3 regions. The TCR CDR3 first-round RT-PCR relied on the HTBI primer set. TCRdb analysed the multiplex PCR reads with MiXCR anew, one entry per CDR3 protein. The table includes more than 650,000 distinct CDR3 sequences, about 14% detected once. The CDR3 covers 16 residues. With 2 bases removed from V and 0 bases from J, the gap between germline ends came to 13 bases. Germline values: CDR1 MNHGY, CDR2 SVAAGI. Patients aged 18 to 65 had newly diagnosed hyperthyroidism that had lasted under 2 months. On the basis of clinical symptoms, serum thyroxine and TRAb, thyroid ultrasound and orbital computed tomography, diagnoses were made.

The V gene is TRBV6-9, the J gene TRBJ1-1, with a tentative D call TRBD1 (6 bases). The source material was blood. The TCR originated in a woman between 18 and 30 years old with Graves' hyperthyroidism. The chain's CDR3 is CASSYDWGALNTEAFF. CDR3 bases: TGTGCCAGCAGTTATGATTGGGGGGCTCTGAACACTGAAGCTTTCTTT.